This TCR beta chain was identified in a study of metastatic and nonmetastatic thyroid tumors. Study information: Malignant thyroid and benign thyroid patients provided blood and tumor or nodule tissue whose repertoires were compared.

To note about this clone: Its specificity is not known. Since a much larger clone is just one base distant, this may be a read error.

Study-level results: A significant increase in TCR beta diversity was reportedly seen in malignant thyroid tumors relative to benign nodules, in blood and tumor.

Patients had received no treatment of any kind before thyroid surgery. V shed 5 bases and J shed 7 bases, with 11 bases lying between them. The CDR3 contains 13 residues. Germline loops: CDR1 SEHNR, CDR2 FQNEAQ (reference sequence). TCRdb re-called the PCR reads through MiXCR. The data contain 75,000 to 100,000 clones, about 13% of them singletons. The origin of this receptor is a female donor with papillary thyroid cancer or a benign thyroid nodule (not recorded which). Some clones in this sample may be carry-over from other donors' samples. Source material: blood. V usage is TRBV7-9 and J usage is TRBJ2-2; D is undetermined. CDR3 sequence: CASSHGVFGELFF. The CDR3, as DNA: TGTGCCAGCAGCCATGGGGTGTTCGGGGAGCTGTTTTTT.